A single sample gave rise to the 22 T cell receptor beta chains below, sequenced in a study of shared clonotypes between healthy human individuals. Assay used: immunoSEQ multiplex PCR; TCRdb lists only in-frame clones, some missing. The repertoire holds fewer than 1.8 million clones, with just under 99% as singletons. The sample consisted of naive CD4+ T cells sorted from blood. The subset was: CD45RA+ positively selected. These receptors came from a man in his thirties or forties in good health.

The rearrangement joins TRBV2 to TRBJ2-7; D possibly uses TRBD1 or TRBD2 (5 bases each). V was trimmed by 6 bases and J by 2 bases, leaving 8 bases between them. This CDR3 spans 12 amino acids. CDR1 and CDR2 (germline): SNHLY, FYNNEI. The CDR3 sequence: CASRRDAYEQYF. DNA for the CDR3: TGTGCCAGCAGAAGGGACGCCTACGAGCAGTACTTC.

V is TRBV7-9 and J is TRBJ1-3; 10 bases agree with TRBD1. V was pared by 2 bases and J by 4 bases, with 11 bases of the junction left unmatched. CDR3 size: 18 residues. The germline CDR1 and CDR2 sequences are SEHNR and FQNEAQ (reference sequence). This CDR3 reads CASSLQVRQGARGNTIYF. The CDR3 DNA reads TGTGCCAGCAGCTTACAAGTGCGACAGGGGGCGCGGGGAAACACCATATATTTT.

This chain connects TRBV4-1 to TRBJ2-7; TRBD1 might be the D (6 bases). There are 14 residues in the CDR3. Deletions cut 0 bases from V and 6 bases from J, with 12 bases between. Germline V gives CDR1 MGHRA, CDR2 YSYEKL. DNA of the CDR3: TGCGCCAGCAGCCAAGAGGGGGCGTTATTCGAGCAGTACTTC. This sequence encodes CASSQEGALFEQYF.

The gene calls are TRBV6-5 and TRBJ2-7, with D perhaps TRBD2 (5 bases). Germline V gives CDR1 MNHEY, CDR2 SVGAGI. The CDR3 sequence is 14 residues long. V lost 2 bases to trimming and J lost 2 bases, with 10 bases between them. The CDR3 sequence: CASSYVGATYEQYF. CDR3 bases: TGTGCCAGCAGTTACGTGGGAGCGACCTACGAGCAGTACTTC.

The chain carries TRBV6-1 and TRBJ2-4, with 7 bases that match TRBD1. V trimming: 8 bases; J trimming: 6 bases; junction bases outside the gene matches: 7. The CDR3 contains 13 residues. Germline CDR1 MNHNS, CDR2 SASEGT. The CDR3 DNA reads TGTGCCAGCTCCACGTCAGGGGGAAACATTCAGTACTTC. It specifies CASSTSGGNIQYF.

CDR3 loop: CAWGTGTTFYEQYF. The CDR3 DNA reads as TGTGCCTGGGGCACCGGGACTACATTCTACGAGCAGTACTTC. The V call is TRBV30, the J call TRBJ2-7, with TRBD2 matching over 7 bases. J gave up 3 bases and V 5 bases, and 10 bases lay outside the gene matches. The CDR3 spans 14 residues. The germline gives CDR1 GTSNPN, CDR2 SVGIG (reference sequence). The full variable domain, rest sourced from reference TRBV30 and TRBJ2-7, is SQTIHQWPATLVQPVGSPLSLECTVEGTSNPNLYWYRQAAGRGLQLLFYSVGIGQISSEVPQNLSASRPQDRQFILSSKKLLLSDSGFYLCAWGTGTTFYEQYFGPGTRLTVT.

As regards this clone: The junction departs from the called germline gene at one end, perhaps through a read error. J is TRBJ2-7 and V is TRBV11-2, with D perhaps TRBD1 or TRBD2 (5 bases each). There are 8 residues in the CDR3. Germline V CDR1 and CDR2: SGHAT, FQNNGV. Here the CDR3 DNA reads TGTGCTGCCTTTAGAGGGGACTTC. This translates into CAAFRGDF.

This chain connects TRBV2 to TRBJ2-5; 8 bases map to TRBD1. The V segment lost 7 bases and the J segment 2 bases; nucleotides outside the gene matches: 15. The CDR3 loop spans 17 amino acids. Germline CDR1 is SNHLY and CDR2 is FYNNEI. The CDR3 bases are TGTGCCAGCACCAACTGGGGCGGGACAGGATTTCAAGAGACCCAGTACTTC. It translates to CASTNWGGTGFQETQYF.

The genes are TRBV19 and TRBJ2-7; a weak D match, TRBD1 (5 bases). This CDR3 has 14 amino acids. Trimming left V 8 bases short and J 2 bases short, with 16 bases between. Germline V gene data show CDR1 as LNHDA and CDR2 as SQIVND (reference sequence). The CDR3 DNA reads TGTGCCAGTCGAACGGACAAATGGGCCTACGAGCAGTACTTC. This sequence encodes CASRTDKWAYEQYF. Full variable domain (rest looked up from reference TRBV19 and TRBJ2-7): DGGITQSPKYLFRKEGQNVTLSCEQNLNHDAMYWYRQDPGQGLRLIYYSQIVNDFQKGDIAEGYSVSREKKESFPLTVTSAQKNPTAFYLCASRTDKWAYEQYFGPGTRLTVT.

This clone was seen only once. This chain connects TRBV9 to TRBJ2-3; D is unresolved. The CDR3 covers 16 residues. Germline assignment: CDR1 SGDLS and CDR2 YYNGEE. The V end lost 1 base, the J end lost 2 bases, and 14 bases lay between the germline ends. The CDR3 spells CASSVRGHPTTDTQYF. In DNA, the CDR3 is TGTGCCAGCAGCGTACGAGGTCACCCTACCACAGATACGCAGTATTTT.

The chain employs TRBV11-2 and TRBJ2-2; 7 bases align to TRBD1. V lost 5 bases and J lost 6; bases outside the gene matches: 9. The CDR3 has 15 amino acids. Germline lookup yields CDR1 SGHAT and CDR2 FQNNGV. The CDR3 DNA is TGTGCCAGCAGCGAAAATATACAGGGGTCCGGGGAGCTGTTTTTT. Translation gives CASSENIQGSGELFF.

This chain links TRBV1 with TRBJ2-2; TRBD2 reflects the table's D call only, with no check against the DNA. TRBV1 is described as a pseudogene. The CDR3 consists of 15 residues. CDR3 coding DNA: TGCACCAGCAGCCCTAATTTGCCGAACACCGGGGAGCTGTTTTTT. Amino acids: CTSSPNLPNTGELFF.

The rearrangement uses TRBV27 and TRBJ1-5, with D maybe TRBD1 (6 bases). From germline, CDR1 is MNHEY and CDR2 SMNVEV (reference sequence). V lost 3 bases to trimming and J lost 0 bases, with 15 bases between them. This CDR3 spans 17 amino acids. CDR3 sequence (DNA): TGTGCCAGCAGTTTGGGGGGCAGGGGAAATAGCAATCAGCCCCAGCATTTT. It specifies CASSLGGRGNSNQPQHF.

The chain uses TRBV5-1 and TRBJ2-5; possible D gene TRBD2, 5 bases. V lost 0 bases and J 7 bases, leaving 13 bases between the germline ends. The CDR3 extends over 14 amino acids. Germline lookup yields CDR1 SGHRS and CDR2 YFSETQ. CDR3 bases: TGCGCCAGCAGCTTGGGCAGTCTCGGAGGGACCCAGTACTTC. This codes for CASSLGSLGGTQYF.

V is TRBV29-1 and J is TRBJ2-7; either TRBD1 or TRBD2 may supply D (5 bases each). Germline V gene data show CDR1 as SQVTM and CDR2 as ANQGSEA. Trimming pared 4 bases from V and 2 bases from J, leaving 12 bases between. This CDR3 has 13 amino acids. The CDR3 DNA follows: TGCAGCGTTGGAGGGACGTATCCCTACGAGCAGTACTTC. This translates into CSVGGTYPYEQYF.

The V gene is TRBV11-3, the J gene TRBJ2-3; 7 bases agree with TRBD2. This CDR3 comprises 15 residues. Germline assignment: CDR1 SGHNT and CDR2 YENEEA. Trimming cost V 5 bases and J 5 bases; bases outside gene matches: 10. The CDR3 DNA reads as TGTGCCAGCAGCCCCGGGACTACTGCGGTAGATACGCAGTATTTT. Translation gives CASSPGTTAVDTQYF.

The J gene is TRBJ2-7, the V gene TRBV28; TRBD1 matches 9 bases. The CDR3 is 15 amino acids. Germline V lookup: CDR1 MDHEN, CDR2 SYDVKM. Unmatched junction bases numbered 12, after V lost 6 bases and J lost 6 bases. CDR3 in amino acids: CASRLPGQGPIEQYF. The CDR3 region has the DNA TGTGCCAGCAGACTACCGGGACAGGGTCCGATCGAGCAGTACTTC.

V is TRBV21-1 and J is TRBJ2-2; no check of the table's D call, TRBD2, against the DNA was made. TRBV21-1 is marked as a pseudogene. The CDR3 is 20 amino acids. CDR3 residues: CASSKEGPSGRTWNTGELFF. The DNA for the CDR3 is TGTGCCAGCAGCAAAGAGGGTCCTAGCGGACGAACTTGGAACACCGGGGAGCTGTTTTTT.

The V and J genes are TRBV4-1 and TRBJ2-7, with a possible D match to TRBD1 (6 bases). The length of the CDR3 is 13 residues. V dropped 8 bases and J dropped 2 bases, with 13 bases sitting between them. CDR1 and CDR2 (germline): MGHRA, YSYEKL. CDR3 in amino acids: CASGTGTTYEQYF. The CDR3 bases are TGCGCCAGCGGAACAGGGACGACCTACGAGCAGTACTTC.

About this clone: Other DNA sequences in the same sample also yield this CDR3. The rearrangement uses TRBV5-1 and TRBJ1-4; the D is unclear. The CDR3 length is 14 residues. The ends were cut back, 0 bases at V and 4 bases at J, with 7 bases in the middle. Germline V gene sequence: CDR1 SGHRS, CDR2 YFSETQ. In DNA, the CDR3 is TGCGCCAGCAGCTTGGGAGAAATTAATGAAAAACTGTTTTTT. Translating it yields CASSLGEINEKLFF.

This chain joins TRBV5-1 and TRBJ1-4, with a weak D call TRBD1 (6 bases). Germline CDR1 reads SGHRS; CDR2 reads YFSETQ. The CDR3 spans 15 residues. V was shortened by 4 bases and J by 3 bases, with 13 bases between the two germline ends. For the CDR3, the DNA is TGCGCCAGCAGCCCACAGGGTGTGTCTAATGAAAAACTGTTTTTT. Translated, it gives CASSPQGVSNEKLFF.

The rearrangement links TRBV7-3 to TRBJ2-3; D is unclear. Germline CDR1 is SGHTA and CDR2 is FQGTGA. CDR3 length: 12 residues. V was pared by 5 bases and J by 0 bases, with 3 bases between. DNA for the CDR3: TGTGCCAGCAGCAAAAGCACAGATACGCAGTATTTT. Translating it yields CASSKSTDTQYF.